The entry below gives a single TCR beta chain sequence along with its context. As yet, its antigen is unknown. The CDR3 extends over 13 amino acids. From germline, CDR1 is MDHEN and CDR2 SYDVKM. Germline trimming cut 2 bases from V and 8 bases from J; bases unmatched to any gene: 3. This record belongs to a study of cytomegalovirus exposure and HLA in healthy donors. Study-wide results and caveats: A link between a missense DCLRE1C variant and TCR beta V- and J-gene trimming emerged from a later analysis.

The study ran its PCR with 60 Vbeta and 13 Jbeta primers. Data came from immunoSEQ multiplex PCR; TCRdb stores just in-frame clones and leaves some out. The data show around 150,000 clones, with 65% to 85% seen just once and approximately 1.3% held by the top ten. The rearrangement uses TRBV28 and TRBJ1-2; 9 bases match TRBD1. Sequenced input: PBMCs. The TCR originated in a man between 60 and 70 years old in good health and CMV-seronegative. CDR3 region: CASSLGDRGGYTF. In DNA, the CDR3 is TGTGCCAGCAGTTTAGGAGACAGGGGGGGCTACACCTTC.